This T cell receptor beta chain was identified in a study of blood T cell repertoires in COVID-19. Across the study: Acute and convalescent COVID-19 samples came from the United States, Italy and Spain. T cells, B-cell-depleted T cells, or PBMCs supplied cDNA or gDNA.

Germline CDR1 LNHDA, CDR2 SQIVND (reference sequence). J was trimmed by 0 bases and V by 5 bases; bases with no gene match: 8. The CDR3 extends over 17 amino acids. Source study methods: For nucleated cells, counts were estimated from reference gene primer amplification. The data were produced by immunoSEQ multiplex PCR, yet TCRdb's version contains in-frame clones alone and is incomplete. That table gives V, J and clone size, and the DNA gave D and trimming. The table records a few hundred thousand clones, 85% of them present only once. The chain joins TRBV19 to TRBJ2-3, with TRBD2 matching 10 bases. Sequencing used peripheral blood. The clonotype comes from a woman aged 18-29 years with acute or convalescent COVID-19. This chain's CDR3 is CASSSKSGGASTDTQYF. The CDR3 DNA is TGTGCCAGTAGTTCTAAAAGCGGGGGGGCTAGCACAGATACGCAGTATTTT.